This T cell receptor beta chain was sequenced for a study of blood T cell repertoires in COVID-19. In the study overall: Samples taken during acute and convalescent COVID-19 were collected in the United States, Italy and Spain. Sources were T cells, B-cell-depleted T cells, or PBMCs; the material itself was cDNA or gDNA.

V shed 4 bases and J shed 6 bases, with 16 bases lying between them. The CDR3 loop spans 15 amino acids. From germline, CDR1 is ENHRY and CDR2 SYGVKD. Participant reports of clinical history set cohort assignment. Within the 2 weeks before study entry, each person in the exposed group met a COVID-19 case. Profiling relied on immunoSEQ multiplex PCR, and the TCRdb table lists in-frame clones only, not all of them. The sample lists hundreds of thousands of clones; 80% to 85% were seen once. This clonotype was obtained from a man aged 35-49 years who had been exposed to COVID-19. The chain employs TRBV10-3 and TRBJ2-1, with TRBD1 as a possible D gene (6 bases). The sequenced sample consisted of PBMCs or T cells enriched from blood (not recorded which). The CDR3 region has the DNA TGTGCCATCAGTGTAGAGGACAGCCAGTTCAATGAGCAGTTCTTC. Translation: CAISVEDSQFNEQFF.